This TCR beta chain was sequenced in a study of early T cells in non-severe SARS-CoV-2 infection. Study-wide background: Chains were unpaired, as sequencing was done on bulk RNA from unsorted whole blood. Broader study findings: CD4 and private specificities were missed by VDJdb matching, which favored anti-spike CD8 responses.

MiXCR, applied by TCRdb to the 5' RACE reads, yields one record per CDR3 protein. The sample carries about 44,000 distinct CDR3 sequences, approximately 6% recorded once. The V end was cut by 2 bases, the J end by 7 bases, with 9 bases between. Germline CDR1 reads MRHNA; CDR2 reads SNTAGT. This CDR3 has 13 amino acids. This clonotype was seen many times. Its antigen is currently unknown. The sample was whole blood. The receptor was isolated from an adult who was a healthcare worker with PCR-confirmed SARS-CoV-2 infection or an uninfected control (not recorded which). The chain combines TRBV6-4 with TRBJ2-1; D not resolved. As DNA, the CDR3 is TGTGCCAGCAGTGACGGAGAACGGAATGAGCAGTTCTTC. This sequence encodes CASSDGERNEQFF.